Below are 30 T cell receptor beta chains sequenced from a single sample in a study of T cells after yellow fever vaccination. TCRdb reprocessed the 5' RACE reads via MiXCR and lists one record per CDR3 protein. The table has approximately 250,000 distinct CDR3 sequences, 3.6% seen once; the top ten hold approximately 18%. Specimen: PBMCs, collected 15 days after the yellow fever booster vaccination. All receptors derive from a young man who received the YFV17D yellow fever vaccine.

This clonotype was seen more than once but under ten times. The chain combines TRBV13 with TRBJ2-3, with 7 nucleotides matching TRBD1. With V trimmed by 6 bases and J by 9 bases, 6 bases remained unmatched. Germline assignment: CDR1 PRHDT and CDR2 FYEKMQ (reference sequence). This CDR3 has 12 residues. The CDR3 DNA sequence: TGTGCCAGCAGTCAAGACAGGGTGACGCAGTATTTT. Encoded protein: CASSQDRVTQYF.

This clonotype was detected many times. V is TRBV18 and J is TRBJ1-1, with 8 bases matching TRBD1. The CDR3 spans 15 residues. Germline V gives CDR1 KGHSH, CDR2 LQKENI. V lost 2 bases and J lost 1; bases outside the gene matches: 3. CDR3 sequence: CASSPGQGGNTEAFF. The CDR3 nucleotides are TGTGCCAGCTCACCAGGACAGGGTGGGAACACTGAAGCTTTCTTT. The complete variable domain, with remaining parts taken from reference TRBV18 and TRBJ1-1, reads NAGVMQNPRHLVRRRGQEARLRCSPMKGHSHVYWYRQLPEEGLKFMVYLQKENIIDESGMPKERFSAEFPKEGPSILRIQQVVRGDSAAYFCASSPGQGGNTEAFFGQGTRLTVV.

This clonotype was observed many times. The chain's CDR3 is CASSRQEGSGEDGYTF. CDR3 DNA: TGTGCCAGCAGCCGACAAGAGGGCTCGGGGGAGGATGGCTACACCTTC. This chain uses TRBV4-2 with TRBJ1-2, with D tentatively TRBD1 (5 bases). Germline V gives CDR1 LGHNA, CDR2 YNFKEQ. The CDR3 has 16 amino acids. The V and J ends lost 4 bases and 6 bases respectively, with 21 bases between them.

This clonotype was seen repeatedly, ten times or more. The V gene is TRBV20-1, the J gene TRBJ2-3; tentatively, D is TRBD2 (5 bases). V lost 5 bases, J lost 2 bases, and 23 bases lay in between. Germline V lookup: CDR1 DFQATT, CDR2 SNEGSKA (reference sequence). The length of the CDR3 is 17 residues. The CDR3 region has the DNA TGCAGTGCTCCCAAAGCCCCCAGGACTGGACCCACAGATACGCAGTATTTT. This gives the protein CSAPKAPRTGPTDTQYF.

The sample holds many counts of this clonotype. J is TRBJ2-3 and V is TRBV4-1; 15 nucleotides line up with TRBD2. The junction had 12 bases not matched to a gene; V was cut back by 6 bases and J by 5 bases. CDR3 length equals 18 residues. In germline, CDR1 is MGHRA, CDR2 YSYEKL. The CDR3 DNA is TGCGCCAGCAGTACTCGGACTAGCGGGGGGGCTTCGAAAGATACGCAGTATTTT. It specifies CASSTRTSGGASKDTQYF.

This clonotype was seen repeatedly, ten times or more. This chain connects TRBV10-3 to TRBJ2-7, with a tentative D call TRBD1 (6 bases). Germline V gene data show CDR1 as ENHRY and CDR2 as SYGVKD. This CDR3 is built from 14 residues. Trimming stripped 6 bases from V and 6 bases from J, with 18 bases between. The CDR3 is CAIRGGDYLSEQYV. Written as DNA, the CDR3 is TGTGCCATCAGAGGGGGTGACTACCTCTCCGAGCAGTACGTC.

This clonotype came up many times. V usage is TRBV6-5 and J usage is TRBJ1-1; TRBD1 is a possible D gene (5 bases). Germline V lookup: CDR1 MNHEY, CDR2 SVGAGI. The CDR3 runs 13 residues. The germline V and J ends were trimmed by 6 bases and 1 base, with 9 bases remaining between them. CDR3 DNA sequence: TGTGCCAGCAGAGTGGGACCGAACACTGAAGCTTTCTTT. As protein: CASRVGPNTEAFF.

In this sample, this clonotype turned up many times. The J gene is TRBJ2-2, the V gene TRBV7-2, with unresolved D. Germline V gives CDR1 SGHTA, CDR2 FQGNSA. The V gene lost 1 base and the J gene lost 3 bases, with 3 bases spanning the gap. This CDR3 is built from 13 residues. The chain's CDR3 is CASSLEYTGELFF. CDR3 DNA sequence: TGTGCCAGCAGCTTAGAGTACACCGGGGAGCTGTTTTTT.

In this sample, this clonotype turned up many times. The chain employs TRBV2 and TRBJ2-5; possible D gene TRBD1, 5 bases. V lost 3 bases and J 5 bases, leaving 10 bases between the germline ends. CDR3 size: 13 residues. Germline CDR1 SNHLY, CDR2 FYNNEI. The CDR3 loop reads CASSEGPLETQYF. The CDR3 DNA sequence: TGTGCCAGCAGTGAGGGGCCCTTGGAGACCCAGTACTTC.

In its sample, this clonotype was seen many times. V gene TRBV4-1 combines with J gene TRBJ1-5; weak D call: TRBD1 (6 bases). Trimming took off 4 bases at V and 2 bases at J, with 12 bases between the two ends. Germline CDR1 reads MGHRA; CDR2 reads YSYEKL. This CDR3 region has 15 residues. CDR3 protein: CASSRGAGGNQPQHF. The CDR3, as DNA: TGCGCCAGCAGCCGGGGGGCGGGCGGCAATCAGCCCCAGCATTTT.

This clonotype was detected many times. The chain has TRBV7-3 and TRBJ1-1; D is undetermined. In germline, CDR1 is SGHTA, CDR2 FQGTGA. The CDR3 runs to 13 residues. The V gene lost 4 bases and the J gene lost 1 base, with 7 bases spanning the gap. CDR3 loop: CASSSQPNTEAFF. CDR3 DNA sequence: TGTGCCAGCAGCTCGCAACCGAACACTGAAGCTTTCTTT.

This clonotype was picked up many times. The chain combines TRBV18 with TRBJ2-1; D not resolved. The CDR3 totals 14 residues. V was clipped by 2 bases and J by 4 bases, with 9 bases between them. Germline V gives CDR1 KGHSH, CDR2 LQKENI. The CDR3 nucleotides read TGTGCCAGCTCACCAGGGCCTCCTTACAATGAGCAGTTCTTC. As protein: CASSPGPPYNEQFF.

In this sample, this clonotype turned up many times. V usage is TRBV2 and J usage is TRBJ2-1; weak D call: TRBD2 (5 bases). The CDR3 covers 12 residues. The germline V and J ends were trimmed by 2 bases and 8 bases, with 7 bases remaining between them. In germline, CDR1 is SNHLY, CDR2 FYNNEI. In nucleotides, the CDR3 is TGTGCCAGCAGTGAAAGGAGGCATGAGCAGTTCTTC. The encoded protein is CASSERRHEQFF.

This clonotype has at least ten counts. The chain links TRBV24-1 to TRBJ1-1; D is unresolved. Germline assignment: CDR1 KGHDR and CDR2 SFDVKD. CDR3 length equals 15 residues. Between the trimmed V and J ends, which lost 7 bases and 0 bases, there was a span of 14 bases. Here the CDR3 DNA reads TGTGCCACCAGCGGTGGGATCGGCATGAACACTGAAGCTTTCTTT. This gives the protein CATSGGIGMNTEAFF.

The sample holds many counts of this clonotype. The chain has TRBV4-2 and TRBJ2-2; 9 positions match TRBD1. This CDR3 is built from 16 residues. CDR1 is LGHNA and CDR2 is YNFKEQ in the germline V gene. The trim removed 1 base at V and 6 bases at J, leaving 6 bases unmatched. CDR3 DNA: TGTGCCAGCAGCCAAGTCGGTACAGGGGGCCCCGGGGAGCTGTTTTTT. Residues: CASSQVGTGGPGELFF.

The table lists this clonotype with a few counts. The chain carries TRBV11-2 and TRBJ1-2; D might be TRBD1 (5 bases). The germline gives CDR1 SGHAT, CDR2 FQNNGV. With 4 bases removed from V and 5 bases from J, the gap between germline ends came to 11 bases. The CDR3 length is 13 residues. Written as DNA, the CDR3 is TGTGCCAGCAGCTCCCCCCAGGGTTATGGCTACACCTTC. It codes for CASSSPQGYGYTF.

The table lists this clonotype with many counts. The V gene is TRBV7-2, the J gene TRBJ2-1, with 16 bases identical to TRBD2. J lost 8 bases, V lost 4 bases, and 11 bases had no gene match. This CDR3 region has 18 residues. Germline values: CDR1 SGHTA, CDR2 FQGNSA. The CDR3 sequence is CASSYRPGTSGGAYEQFF. CDR3 bases: TGTGCCAGCAGCTACCGTCCCGGGACTAGCGGGGGGGCCTATGAGCAGTTCTTC.

This clonotype was picked up a small number of times. V usage is TRBV18 and J usage is TRBJ2-1, with 7 bases that match TRBD1. This CDR3 is 15 amino acids long. Germline assignment: CDR1 KGHSH and CDR2 LQKENI. Losses at the gene ends were 3 bases for V and 6 bases for J; bases not matched to a gene: 8. CDR3 region: CASSPGTGVSNEQFF. As DNA, the CDR3 is TGTGCCAGCTCACCCGGAACAGGGGTTAGCAATGAGCAGTTCTTC.

This clonotype was counted at least ten times. The J gene is TRBJ2-5, the V gene TRBV12-3 or TRBV12-4, with D possibly being TRBD2 (5 bases). V was trimmed by 4 bases and J by 3 bases, leaving 15 bases between them. The CDR3 totals 15 residues. CDR3 DNA: TGTGCCAGCAGTTCGACTCTAACGGGGAAAGAGACCCAGTACTTC. Residues: CASSSTLTGKETQYF.

With regard to this clonotype: A much larger clone differs by one base, so this may be a read error. The gene calls are TRBV7-2 and TRBJ2-1, with 7 bases identical to TRBD2. Germline CDR1 reads SGHTA; CDR2 reads FQGNSA. CDR3 size: 15 residues. The trim removed 5 bases at V and 8 bases at J, leaving 12 bases unmatched. CDR3 coding DNA: TGTGCCAGCAGCAGCCGGGCTAGCGGTGGCGATGAGCAGTTCTTC. Translation: CASSSRASGGDEQFF.

In this sample, this clonotype turned up many times. The chain combines TRBV20-1 with TRBJ2-1, with TRBD2 matching 8 bases. Germline assignment: CDR1 DFQATT and CDR2 SNEGSKA (reference sequence). J gave up 7 bases and V 4 bases, and 9 bases lay outside the gene matches. The CDR3 loop spans 14 amino acids. The CDR3 protein is CSAKPPAGVNEQFF. As DNA, the CDR3 is TGCAGTGCTAAGCCCCCAGCGGGGGTGAATGAGCAGTTCTTC.

In its sample, this clonotype was seen many times. The chain uses TRBV6-5 and TRBJ2-1; TRBD2 matches 7 bases. V shed 2 bases, J shed 7 bases, and the junction held 5 bases outside the gene matches. The CDR3 runs 14 residues. Germline assignment: CDR1 MNHEY and CDR2 SVGAGI. DNA of the CDR3: TGTGCCAGCAGTTACGGCGGGGGACTTAATGAGCAGTTCTTC. Translated: CASSYGGGLNEQFF.

In this sample, this clonotype turned up many times. The J gene is TRBJ2-7, the V gene TRBV20-1; 8 bases agree with TRBD1. The CDR3 contains 14 residues. Germline V gene data show CDR1 as DFQATT and CDR2 as SNEGSKA (reference sequence). The V gene end was trimmed by 5 bases and the J gene end by 0 bases; junction bases not matched to a gene: 6. The CDR3 nucleotides are TGCAGTGCTTGGGACAGGAGGATCTCCTACGAGCAGTACGTC. Translation gives CSAWDRRISYEQYV.

In this sample, this clonotype turned up many times. The chain combines TRBV6-1 with TRBJ2-1; weak D call: TRBD1 (6 bases). Trimming took off 8 bases at V and 5 bases at J, with 19 bases between the two ends. The CDR3 loop spans 15 amino acids. Germline V gives CDR1 MNHNS, CDR2 SASEGT. The CDR3 is CASSKVSRGNNEQFF. DNA of the CDR3: TGTGCCAGCTCAAAAGTCTCCAGGGGAAACAATGAGCAGTTCTTC.

This clonotype was recorded at least ten times. This chain uses TRBV20-1 with TRBJ1-6; no clear D. V was pared by 3 bases and J by 2 bases, with 11 bases between. Germline V lookup: CDR1 DFQATT, CDR2 SNEGSKA (reference sequence). The CDR3 is 15 residues long. The CDR3, as DNA: TGCAGTGCTAGTTTCACAGCGGCCTATAATTCACCCCTCCACTTT. Translating it yields CSASFTAAYNSPLHF.

At least ten counts were recorded for this clonotype. This chain joins TRBV7-2 and TRBJ1-1; no definite D call. V dropped 2 bases and J dropped 4 bases, with 11 bases sitting between them. The length of the CDR3 is 14 residues. The germline V gene has CDR1 SGHTA and CDR2 FQGNSA. The CDR3 DNA follows: TGTGCCAGCAGCTTACGCCCCGGGCCCACTGAAGCTTTCTTT. It codes for CASSLRPGPTEAFF.

This clonotype was recorded many times. The chain is built from TRBV3-1 and TRBJ2-2, with a possible D match to TRBD2 (7 bases). The CDR3 length is 12 residues. Germline CDR1 and CDR2: LGHDT and YNNKEL (reference sequence). With 8 bases removed from V and 4 bases from J, the gap between germline ends came to 8 bases. The CDR3 region has the DNA TGTGCCAGCGGGGGGGCCACCGGGGAGCTGTTTTTT. Encoded protein: CASGGATGELFF.

This clonotype has ten or more counts. V and J are TRBV24-1 and TRBJ1-5, with D maybe TRBD1 (5 bases). In germline, CDR1 is KGHDR, CDR2 SFDVKD. CDR3 size: 15 residues. V was trimmed by 3 bases and J by 5 bases, leaving 13 bases between them. The CDR3 is CATSDSTREDQPQHF. The CDR3 coding sequence is TGTGCCACCAGTGATAGTACCAGGGAGGATCAGCCCCAGCATTTT.

This clonotype came up many times. This sequence joins TRBV27 and TRBJ1-1; TRBD1 aligns across 7 bases. The V segment lost 6 bases and the J segment 4 bases; nucleotides outside the gene matches: 5. From germline, CDR1 is MNHEY and CDR2 SMNVEV (reference sequence). The CDR3 has 13 residues. This CDR3 is CASSRGEVTEAFF. For the CDR3, the DNA is TGTGCCAGCAGCAGGGGGGAGGTCACTGAAGCTTTCTTT.

Many counts were recorded for this clonotype. The chain couples TRBV27 to TRBJ1-2; TRBD1 might be the D (6 bases). V lost 3 bases, J lost 3 bases, and 14 bases lay in between. CDR3 length equals 15 residues. CDR1 MNHEY and CDR2 SMNVEV come from the germline V gene (reference sequence). The CDR3 coding sequence is TGTGCCAGCAGTTTTAGACAGGATTTTGACTATGGCTACACCTTC. Translating it yields CASSFRQDFDYGYTF.